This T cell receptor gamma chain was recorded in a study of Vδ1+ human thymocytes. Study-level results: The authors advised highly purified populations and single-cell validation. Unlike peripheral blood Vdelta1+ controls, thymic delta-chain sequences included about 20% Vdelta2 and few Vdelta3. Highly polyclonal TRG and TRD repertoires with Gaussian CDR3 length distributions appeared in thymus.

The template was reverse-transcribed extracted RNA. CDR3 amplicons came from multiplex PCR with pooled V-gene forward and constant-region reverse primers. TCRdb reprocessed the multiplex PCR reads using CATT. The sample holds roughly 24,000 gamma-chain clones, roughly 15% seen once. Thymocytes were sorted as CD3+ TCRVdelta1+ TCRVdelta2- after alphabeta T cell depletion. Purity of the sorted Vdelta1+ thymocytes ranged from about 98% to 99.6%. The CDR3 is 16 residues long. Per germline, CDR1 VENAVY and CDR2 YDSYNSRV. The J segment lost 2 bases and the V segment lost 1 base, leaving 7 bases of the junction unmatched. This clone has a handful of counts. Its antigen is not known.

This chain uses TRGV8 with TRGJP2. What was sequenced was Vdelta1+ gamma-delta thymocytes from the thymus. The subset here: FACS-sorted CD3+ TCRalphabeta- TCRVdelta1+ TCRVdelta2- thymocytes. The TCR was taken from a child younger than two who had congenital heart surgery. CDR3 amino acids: CATWDRRGSSDWIKTF. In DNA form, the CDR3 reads TGTGCCACCTGGGATAGAAGAGGGAGTAGTGATTGGATCAAGACGTTT.